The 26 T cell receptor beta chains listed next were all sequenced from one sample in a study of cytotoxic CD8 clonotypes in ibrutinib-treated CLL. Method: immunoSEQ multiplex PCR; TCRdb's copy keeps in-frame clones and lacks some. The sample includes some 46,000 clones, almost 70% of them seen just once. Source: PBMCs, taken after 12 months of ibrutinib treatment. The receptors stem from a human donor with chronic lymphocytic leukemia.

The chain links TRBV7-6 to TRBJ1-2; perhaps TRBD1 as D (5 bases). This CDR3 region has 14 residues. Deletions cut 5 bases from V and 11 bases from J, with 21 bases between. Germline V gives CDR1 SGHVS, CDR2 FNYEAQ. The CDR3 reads CASSGPGSRGRYTF. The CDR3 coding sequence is TGTGCCAGCAGCGGGCCAGGGTCCCGAGGTCGGTACACCTTC.

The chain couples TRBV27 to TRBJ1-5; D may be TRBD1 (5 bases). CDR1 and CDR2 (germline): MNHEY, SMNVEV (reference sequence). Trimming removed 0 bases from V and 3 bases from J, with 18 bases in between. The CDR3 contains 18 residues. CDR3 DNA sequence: TGTGCCAGCAGTTTATCGGCCACTGGGGGGACGTTCAATCAGCCCCAGCATTTT. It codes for CASSLSATGGTFNQPQHF.

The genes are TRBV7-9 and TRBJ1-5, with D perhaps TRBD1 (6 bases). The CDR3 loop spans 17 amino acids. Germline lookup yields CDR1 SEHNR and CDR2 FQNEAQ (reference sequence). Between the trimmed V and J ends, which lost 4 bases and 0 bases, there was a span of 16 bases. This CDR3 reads CASSSLGGPYSNQPQHF. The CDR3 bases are TGTGCCAGCAGCTCCCTGGGGGGGCCTTATAGCAATCAGCCCCAGCATTTT.

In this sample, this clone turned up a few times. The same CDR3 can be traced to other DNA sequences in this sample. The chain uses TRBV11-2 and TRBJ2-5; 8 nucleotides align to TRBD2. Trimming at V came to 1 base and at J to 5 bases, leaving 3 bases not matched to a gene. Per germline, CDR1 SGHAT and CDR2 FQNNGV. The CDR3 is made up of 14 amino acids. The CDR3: CASSLGASGETQYF. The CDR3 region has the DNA TGTGCCAGCAGCTTAGGGGCTAGCGGGGAGACCCAGTACTTC.

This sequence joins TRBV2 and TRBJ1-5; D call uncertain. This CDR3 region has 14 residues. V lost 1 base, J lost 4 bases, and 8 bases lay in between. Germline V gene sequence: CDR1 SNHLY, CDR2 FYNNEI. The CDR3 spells CASSEVDGNQPQHF. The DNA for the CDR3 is TGTGCCAGCAGTGAAGTTGATGGGAATCAGCCCCAGCATTTT.

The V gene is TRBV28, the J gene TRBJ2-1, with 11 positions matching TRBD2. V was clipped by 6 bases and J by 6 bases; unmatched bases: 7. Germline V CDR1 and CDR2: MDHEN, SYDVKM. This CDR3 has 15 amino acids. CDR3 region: CASSVGLAGFNEQFF. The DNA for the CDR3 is TGTGCCAGCAGCGTCGGACTAGCGGGTTTCAATGAGCAGTTCTTC.

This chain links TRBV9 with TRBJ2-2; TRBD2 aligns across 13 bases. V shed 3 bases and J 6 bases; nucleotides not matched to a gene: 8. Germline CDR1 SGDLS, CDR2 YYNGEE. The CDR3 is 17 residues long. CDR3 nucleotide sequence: TGTGCCAGCAGCGAAGCCCCGGGACTAGCGGGGTCCGGGGAGCTGTTTTTT. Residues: CASSEAPGLAGSGELFF.

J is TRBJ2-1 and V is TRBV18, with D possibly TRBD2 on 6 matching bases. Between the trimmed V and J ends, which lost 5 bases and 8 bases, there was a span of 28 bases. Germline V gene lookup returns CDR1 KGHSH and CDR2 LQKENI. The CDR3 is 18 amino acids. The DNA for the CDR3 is TGTGCCAGCTCAAGGCCCCGTAAACCGGGACTCCTAGGGGATGAGCAGTTCTTC. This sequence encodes CASSRPRKPGLLGDEQFF.

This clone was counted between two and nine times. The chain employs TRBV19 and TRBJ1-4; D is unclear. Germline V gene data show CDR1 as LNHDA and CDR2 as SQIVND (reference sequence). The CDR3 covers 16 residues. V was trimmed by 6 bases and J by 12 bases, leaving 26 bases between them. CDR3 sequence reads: CASRRTLPGLDGELFF. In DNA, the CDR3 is TGTGCCAGTAGGCGAACTCTACCGGGCCTTGATGGAGAACTGTTTTTT.

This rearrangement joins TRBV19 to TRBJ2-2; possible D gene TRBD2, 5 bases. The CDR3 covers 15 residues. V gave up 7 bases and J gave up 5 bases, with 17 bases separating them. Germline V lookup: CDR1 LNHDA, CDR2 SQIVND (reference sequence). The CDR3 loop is CASNGERAGTGELFF. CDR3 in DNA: TGTGCCAGTAATGGAGAGAGGGCCGGAACCGGGGAGCTGTTTTTT.

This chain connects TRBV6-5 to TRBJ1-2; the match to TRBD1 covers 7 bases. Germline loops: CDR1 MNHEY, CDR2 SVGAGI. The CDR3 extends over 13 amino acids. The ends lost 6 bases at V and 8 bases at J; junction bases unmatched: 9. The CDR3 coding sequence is TGTGCCAGCAGGCCGGACAGGTGGGGGGGCTACACCTTC. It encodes CASRPDRWGGYTF.

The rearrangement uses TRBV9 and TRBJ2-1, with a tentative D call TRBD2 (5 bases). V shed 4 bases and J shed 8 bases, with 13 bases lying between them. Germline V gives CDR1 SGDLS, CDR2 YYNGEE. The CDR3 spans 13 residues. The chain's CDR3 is CASSLRTRDEQFF. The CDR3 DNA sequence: TGTGCCAGCAGCCTCCGTACGAGGGATGAGCAGTTCTTC. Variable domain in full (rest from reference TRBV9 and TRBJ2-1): DSGVTQTPKHLITATGQRVTLRCSPRSGDLSVYWYQQSLDQGLQFLIQYYNGEERAKGNILERFSAQQFPDLHSELNLSSLELGDSALYFCASSLRTRDEQFFGPGTRLTVL.

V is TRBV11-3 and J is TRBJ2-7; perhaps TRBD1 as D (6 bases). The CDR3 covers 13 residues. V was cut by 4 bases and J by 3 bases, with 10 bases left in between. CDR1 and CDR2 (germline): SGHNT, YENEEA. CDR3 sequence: CASSYRVGYEQYF. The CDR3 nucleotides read TGTGCCAGCAGCTACAGGGTCGGCTACGAGCAGTACTTC. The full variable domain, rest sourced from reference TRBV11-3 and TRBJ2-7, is EAGVVQSPRYKIIEKKQPVAFWCNPISGHNTLYWYLQNLGQGPELLIRYENEEAVDDSQLPKDRFSAERLKGVDSTLKIQPAELGDSAVYLCASSYRVGYEQYFGPGTRLTVT.

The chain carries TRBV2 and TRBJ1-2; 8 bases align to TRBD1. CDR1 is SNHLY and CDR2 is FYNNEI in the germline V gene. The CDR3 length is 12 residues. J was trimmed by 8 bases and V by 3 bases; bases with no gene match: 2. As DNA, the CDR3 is TGTGCCAGCAGTGACAGGGGGCGGGGCTACACCTTC. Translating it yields CASSDRGRGYTF. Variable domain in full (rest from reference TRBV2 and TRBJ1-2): EPEVTQTPSHQVTQMGQEVILRCVPISNHLYFYWYRQILGQKVEFLVSFYNNEISEKSEIFDDQFSVERPDGSNFTLKIRSTKLEDSAMYFCASSDRGRGYTFGSGTRLTVV.

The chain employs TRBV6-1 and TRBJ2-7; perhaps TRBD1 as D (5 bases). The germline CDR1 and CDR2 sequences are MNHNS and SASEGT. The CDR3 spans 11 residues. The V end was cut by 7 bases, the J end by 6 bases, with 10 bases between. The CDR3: CASTKGREQYF. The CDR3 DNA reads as TGTGCCAGCACCAAGGGGCGCGAGCAGTACTTC.

The CDR3 nucleotides read TGTGCCTGGAGTGTACATGGGATCTATGAGCAGTTCTTC. The encoded protein is CAWSVHGIYEQFF. V usage is TRBV30 and J usage is TRBJ2-1; D is unresolved. V was clipped by 0 bases and J by 8 bases, with 11 bases between them. Germline V CDR1 and CDR2: GTSNPN, SVGIG (reference sequence). This CDR3 is 13 amino acids long.

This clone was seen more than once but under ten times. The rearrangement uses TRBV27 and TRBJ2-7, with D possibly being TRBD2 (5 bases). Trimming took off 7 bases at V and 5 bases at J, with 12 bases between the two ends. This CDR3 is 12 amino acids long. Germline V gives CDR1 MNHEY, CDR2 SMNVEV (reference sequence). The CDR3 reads CASKTRVNEQYF. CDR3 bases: TGTGCCAGCAAGACGAGGGTCAACGAGCAGTACTTC.

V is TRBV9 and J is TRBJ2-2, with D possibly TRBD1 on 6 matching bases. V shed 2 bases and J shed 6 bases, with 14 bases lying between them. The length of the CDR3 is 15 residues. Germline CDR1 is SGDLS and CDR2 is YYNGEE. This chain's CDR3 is CASSVGHRVAGELFF. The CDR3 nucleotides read TGTGCCAGCAGCGTCGGTCACAGGGTCGCCGGGGAGCTGTTTTTT. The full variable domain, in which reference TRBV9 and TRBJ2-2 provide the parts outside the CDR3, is DSGVTQTPKHLITATGQRVTLRCSPRSGDLSVYWYQQSLDQGLQFLIQYYNGEERAKGNILERFSAQQFPDLHSELNLSSLELGDSALYFCASSVGHRVAGELFFGEGSRLTVL.

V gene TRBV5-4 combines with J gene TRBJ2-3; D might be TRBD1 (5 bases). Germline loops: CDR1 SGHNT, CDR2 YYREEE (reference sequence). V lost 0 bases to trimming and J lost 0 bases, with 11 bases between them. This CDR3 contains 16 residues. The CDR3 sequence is CASSLEGPRSTDTQYF. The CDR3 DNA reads TGTGCCAGCAGCTTGGAGGGGCCACGGAGCACAGATACGCAGTATTTT. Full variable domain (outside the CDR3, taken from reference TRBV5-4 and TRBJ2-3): ETGVTQSPTHLIKTRGQQVTLRCSSQSGHNTVSWYQQALGQGPQFIFQYYREEENGRGNFPPRFSGLQFPNYSSELNVNALELDDSALYLCASSLEGPRSTDTQYFGPGTRLTVL.

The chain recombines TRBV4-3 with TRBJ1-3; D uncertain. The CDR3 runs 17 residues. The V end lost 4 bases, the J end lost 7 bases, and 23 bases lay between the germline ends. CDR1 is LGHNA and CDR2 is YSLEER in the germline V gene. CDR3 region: CASSPSGRGKGWNTIYF. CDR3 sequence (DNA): TGCGCCAGCAGCCCCTCCGGCAGAGGGAAGGGATGGAACACCATATATTTT.

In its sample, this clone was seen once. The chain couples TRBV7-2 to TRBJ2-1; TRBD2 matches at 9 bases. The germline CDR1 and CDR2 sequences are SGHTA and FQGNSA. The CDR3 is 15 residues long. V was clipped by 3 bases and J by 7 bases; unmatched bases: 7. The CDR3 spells CASSLGGSGRNEQFF. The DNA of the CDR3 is TGTGCCAGCAGCTTGGGGGGTAGCGGGAGAAATGAGCAGTTCTTC.

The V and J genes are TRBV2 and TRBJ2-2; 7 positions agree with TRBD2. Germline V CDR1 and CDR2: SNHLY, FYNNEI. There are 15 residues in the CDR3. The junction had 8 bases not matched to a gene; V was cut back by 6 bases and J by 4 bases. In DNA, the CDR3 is TGTGCCAGCAGGAGAACGGGAGGTTCCACCGGGGAGCTGTTTTTT. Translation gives CASRRTGGSTGELFF.

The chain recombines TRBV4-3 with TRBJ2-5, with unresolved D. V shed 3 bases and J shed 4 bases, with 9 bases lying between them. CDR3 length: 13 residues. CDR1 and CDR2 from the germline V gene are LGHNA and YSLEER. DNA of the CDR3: TGCGCCAGCAGCCAGTCGTCGGGAGAGACCCAGTACTTC. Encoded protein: CASSQSSGETQYF.

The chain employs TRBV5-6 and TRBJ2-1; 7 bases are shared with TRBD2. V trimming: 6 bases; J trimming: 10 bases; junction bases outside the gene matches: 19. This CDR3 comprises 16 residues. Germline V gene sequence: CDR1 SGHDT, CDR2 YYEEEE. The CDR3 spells CASIRPYGGGTIEQFF. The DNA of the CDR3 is TGTGCCAGCATTCGGCCTTACGGCGGGGGTACAATAGAGCAGTTCTTC.

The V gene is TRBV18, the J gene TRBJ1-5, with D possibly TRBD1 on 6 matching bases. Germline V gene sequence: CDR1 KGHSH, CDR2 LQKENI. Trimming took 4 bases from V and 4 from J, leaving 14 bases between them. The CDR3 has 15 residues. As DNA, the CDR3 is TGTGCCAGCTCACGGGGCCCAGGGGAAAATCAGCCCCAGCATTTT. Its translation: CASSRGPGENQPQHF.

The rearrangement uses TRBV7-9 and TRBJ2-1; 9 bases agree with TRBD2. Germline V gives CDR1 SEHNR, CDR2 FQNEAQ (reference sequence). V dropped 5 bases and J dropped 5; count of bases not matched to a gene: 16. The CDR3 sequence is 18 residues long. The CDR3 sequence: CASSDTPRAGGKDNEQFF. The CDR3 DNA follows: TGTGCCAGCAGCGACACTCCTCGGGCGGGAGGGAAGGACAATGAGCAGTTCTTC.